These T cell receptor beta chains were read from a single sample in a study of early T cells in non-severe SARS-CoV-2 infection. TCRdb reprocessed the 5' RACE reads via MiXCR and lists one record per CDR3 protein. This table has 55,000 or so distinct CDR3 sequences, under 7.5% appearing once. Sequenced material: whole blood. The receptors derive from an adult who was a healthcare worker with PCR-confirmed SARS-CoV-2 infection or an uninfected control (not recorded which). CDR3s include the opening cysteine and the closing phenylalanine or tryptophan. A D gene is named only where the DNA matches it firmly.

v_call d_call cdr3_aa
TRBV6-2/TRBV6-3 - CASSYGMRELDTQYF
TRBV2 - CASSVSRDSLGNQPQHF
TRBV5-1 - CASREDAGVSGYTF
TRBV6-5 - CASRRLNTEAFF
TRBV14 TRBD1 CASSYGTGVGETQYF
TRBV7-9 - CASSLGEDYGYTF
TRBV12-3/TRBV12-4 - CASSLAQATDTQYF
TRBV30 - CAWRGTDTQYF
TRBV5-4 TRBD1 CASSADRGTGANVLTF
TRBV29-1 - CSVDGAGVETQYF
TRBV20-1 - CSASGSRDTEAFF
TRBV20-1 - CSASTSGRGGPSYEQYF
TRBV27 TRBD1 CASSLRGQGRYEQYF
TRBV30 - CAWSPGQRATNEKLFF
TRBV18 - CASSPYVTAQYEQYF
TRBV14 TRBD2 CASSRRTSGVSGDNEQFF
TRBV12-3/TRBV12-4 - CASSLAPGHRSYEQYF
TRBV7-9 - CASSLPYDTWGYTF
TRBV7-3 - CASSSRPAGTDTQYF
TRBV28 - CASSPLSLGLADYNEQFF
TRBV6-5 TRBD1 CASSQDRGRSNEQFF
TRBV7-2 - CASSSSLNTEAFF
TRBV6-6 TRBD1 CASRMGQGRNEQYF
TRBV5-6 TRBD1 CASSQDRPNLPQHF
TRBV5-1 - CASSLTTAGAYEQYF
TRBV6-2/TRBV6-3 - CASTRSVISDNEQFF
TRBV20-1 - CSARDLRTMNTEAFF
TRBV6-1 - CASSEEGGNNEQFF
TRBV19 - CASSRVEPDTQYF
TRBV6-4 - CASAGQGGTDTQYF
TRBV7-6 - CASSSTGDTDTQYF
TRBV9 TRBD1 CASSVAPGQGYEQYF
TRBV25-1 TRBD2 CASSAPGLAQETQYF
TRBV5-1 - CASSSEATSYEQYF
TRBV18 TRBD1 CASSPFSVTGGQIRTDTQYF
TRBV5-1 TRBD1 CASSGGQGASNEQFF
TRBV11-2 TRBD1 CASSGQGGEKLFF
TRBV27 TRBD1 CASSYRGRTRTETQYF